The 16 T cell receptor beta chains presented below share a single source sample, sequenced in a study of cytomegalovirus exposure and HLA in healthy donors. The PCR made use of 60 Vbeta and 13 Jbeta primers. Data came from immunoSEQ multiplex PCR; TCRdb stores just in-frame clones and leaves some out. Here the sample spans 93,000 or so clones, under 80% being singletons. What was sequenced was PBMCs. The source is a woman between 18 and 29 years old in good health and CMV-seropositive.

This chain links TRBV5-6 with TRBJ2-7; D gene uncertain. This CDR3 spans 11 amino acids. Germline V gene data show CDR1 as SGHDT and CDR2 as YYEEEE. Trimming shortened V by 2 bases and J by 7 bases, and 7 bases separated the two germline ends. This CDR3 is CASSFVEEQYF. Here the CDR3 DNA reads TGTGCCAGCAGCTTTGTAGAGGAGCAGTACTTC.

This chain connects TRBV2 to TRBJ2-2, with D possibly being TRBD1 (5 bases). The CDR3 contains 14 residues. V was trimmed by 2 bases and J by 7 bases, leaving 11 bases between them. The germline gives CDR1 SNHLY, CDR2 FYNNEI. This chain's CDR3 is CASSETPGFGELFF. As DNA, the CDR3 is TGTGCCAGCAGTGAAACCCCAGGGTTCGGGGAGCTGTTTTTT.

The chain employs TRBV4-1 and TRBJ2-5; no clear D gene. Looked up from germline, CDR1 is MGHRA and CDR2 is YSYEKL. The V end lost 4 bases, the J end lost 3 bases, and 3 bases lay between the germline ends. The length of the CDR3 is 11 residues. The CDR3 protein is CASSREETQYF. The CDR3 coding sequence is TGCGCCAGCAGCCGAGAAGAGACCCAGTACTTC.

V usage is TRBV7-6 and J usage is TRBJ2-7; the D gene is possibly TRBD2 (7 bases). Germline-derived CDR1 and CDR2 are SGHVS and FNYEAQ. The CDR3 is 14 amino acids. V was pared by 3 bases and J by 4 bases, with 13 bases between. CDR3: CASSFRGAEYEQYF. The CDR3 DNA reads TGTGCCAGCAGCTTCCGGGGGGCTGAATACGAGCAGTACTTC.

In its sample, this clone was seen once. This chain uses TRBV7-3 with TRBJ1-2; D is perhaps TRBD1 (5 bases). Germline V gives CDR1 SGHTA, CDR2 FQGTGA. The V end lost 5 bases, the J end lost 2 bases, and 15 bases lay between the germline ends. The CDR3 sequence is 15 residues long. The CDR3 sequence is CASSRGGAGNYGYTF. CDR3 nucleotides: TGTGCCAGCAGCCGAGGTGGGGCAGGGAACTATGGCTACACCTTC.

V is TRBV7-3 and J is TRBJ1-1, with 7 positions matching TRBD1. The V gene end was trimmed by 4 bases and the J gene end by 3 bases; junction bases not matched to a gene: 11. CDR3 length equals 16 residues. CDR1 is SGHTA and CDR2 is FQGTGA in the germline V gene. CDR3: CASSSTTGPGYTEAFF. Written as DNA, the CDR3 is TGTGCCAGCAGCTCGACGACAGGGCCGGGGTACACTGAAGCTTTCTTT.

J is TRBJ1-1 and V is TRBV18; no clear D gene. V lost 2 bases and J 2 bases, leaving 3 bases between the germline ends. CDR1 is KGHSH, CDR2 LQKENI, per germline. This CDR3 is 12 amino acids long. Here the CDR3 reads CASSPTNTEAFF. The CDR3 nucleotides are TGTGCCAGCTCACCAACTAACACTGAAGCTTTCTTT. Complete variable domain (other parts from reference TRBV18 and TRBJ1-1): NAGVMQNPRHLVRRRGQEARLRCSPMKGHSHVYWYRQLPEEGLKFMVYLQKENIIDESGMPKERFSAEFPKEGPSILRIQQVVRGDSAAYFCASSPTNTEAFFGQGTRLTVV.

The V call is TRBV7-8, the J call TRBJ1-4; D remains unclear. CDR1 is SGHVS and CDR2 is FQNEAQ in the germline V gene. This CDR3 has 16 amino acids. With 2 bases removed from V and 0 bases from J, the gap between germline ends came to 10 bases. CDR3 DNA sequence: TGTGCCAGCAGCTTAATCTGGAGTGCAACTAATGAAAAACTGTTTTTT. The encoded protein is CASSLIWSATNEKLFF. Together with reference TRBV7-8 and TRBJ1-4, the CDR3 gives the full variable domain: GAGVSQSPRYKVAKRGQDVALRCDPISGHVSLFWYQQALGQGPEFLTYFQNEAQLDKSGLPSDRFFAERPEGSVSTLKIQRTQQEDSAVYLCASSLIWSATNEKLFFGSGTQLSVL.

The genes are TRBV6-1 and TRBJ2-1; 8 nucleotides agree with TRBD1. The CDR3 is 15 residues long. CDR1 is MNHNS, CDR2 SASEGT, per germline. Losses at the gene ends were 6 bases for V and 4 bases for J; bases not matched to a gene: 8. The CDR3: CASRARTGTYNEQFF. The CDR3, as DNA: TGTGCCAGCAGGGCCCGGACAGGGACGTACAATGAGCAGTTCTTC.

V and J are TRBV11-2 and TRBJ2-1; 12 positions agree with TRBD2. J was trimmed by 3 bases and V by 5 bases; bases with no gene match: 2. The CDR3 covers 15 residues. The germline gives CDR1 SGHAT, CDR2 FQNNGV. The CDR3 DNA follows: TGTGCCAGCAGCCAGGGACTAGCGGGCTACAATGAGCAGTTCTTC. It translates to CASSQGLAGYNEQFF. The whole variable domain, filled in from reference TRBV11-2 and TRBJ2-1, reads EAGVAQSPRYKIIEKRQSVAFWCNPISGHATLYWYQQILGQGPKLLIQFQNNGVVDDSQLPKDRFSAERLKGVDSTLKIQPAKLEDSAVYLCASSQGLAGYNEQFFGPGTRLTVL.

This chain links TRBV5-1 with TRBJ2-3; no clear D gene. This CDR3 is 14 amino acids long. Trimming left V 6 bases short and J 0 bases short, with 11 bases between. Looked up from germline, CDR1 is SGHRS and CDR2 is YFSETQ. The CDR3 region has the DNA TGCGCCAGCAATGTGGCAGCGAGCACAGATACGCAGTATTTT. This gives the protein CASNVAASTDTQYF.

The chain recombines TRBV7-9 with TRBJ1-4; TRBD1 agrees at 8 bases. The CDR3 contains 16 residues. V lost 5 bases to trimming and J lost 4 bases; unmatched junction nucleotides: 9. Germline V gives CDR1 SEHNR, CDR2 FQNEAQ (reference sequence). CDR3 sequence reads: CASSPASTGVNEKLFF. The DNA of the CDR3 is TGTGCCAGCAGCCCGGCTTCGACAGGGGTTAATGAAAAACTGTTTTTT. Full variable domain (rest looked up from reference TRBV7-9 and TRBJ1-4): DTGVSQNPRHKITKRGQNVTFRCDPISEHNRLYWYRQTLGQGPEFLTYFQNEAQLEKSRLLSDRFSAERPKGSFSTLEIQRTEQGDSAMYLCASSPASTGVNEKLFFGSGTQLSVL.

The chain recombines TRBV5-6 with TRBJ2-1, with 9 bases fitting TRBD2. The V and J ends lost 4 bases and 7 bases, in that order; junction bases with no gene match: 6. CDR3 length: 14 amino acids. Germline V gene sequence: CDR1 SGHDT, CDR2 YYEEEE. The CDR3 protein is CASSRPSGRNEQFF. CDR3 coding DNA: TGTGCCAGCAGCCGGCCCAGCGGGAGGAATGAGCAGTTCTTC.

The chain uses TRBV6-5 and TRBJ2-7; 9 bases match TRBD2. V lost 6 bases and J lost 2; bases outside the gene matches: 5. Germline V CDR1 and CDR2: MNHEY, SVGAGI. The CDR3 runs to 14 residues. CDR3 in DNA: TGTGCCAGCAGCCCGACTAGCGGCACCTACGAGCAGTACTTC. Translating it yields CASSPTSGTYEQYF.

The genes are TRBV27 and TRBJ2-7, with TRBD1 identical over 7 bases. Germline CDR1 reads MNHEY; CDR2 reads SMNVEV (reference sequence). Trimming cost V 3 bases and J 2 bases; bases outside gene matches: 7. CDR3 length: 15 amino acids. The CDR3 sequence is CASSFGDSFTYEQYF. CDR3 DNA: TGTGCCAGCAGTTTTGGGGACAGTTTCACCTACGAGCAGTACTTC.

This sequence joins TRBV5-4 and TRBJ1-6; tentative D call: TRBD1 (5 bases). With 0 bases removed from V and 5 bases from J, the gap between germline ends came to 9 bases. The CDR3 covers 15 residues. Germline V gene data show CDR1 as SGHNT and CDR2 as YYREEE (reference sequence). This chain's CDR3 is CASSLDRPDNSPLHF. The CDR3 DNA reads TGTGCCAGCAGCTTGGACAGGCCAGATAATTCACCCCTCCACTTT. The variable domain in full, with the rest retrieved from reference TRBV5-4 and TRBJ1-6, is ETGVTQSPTHLIKTRGQQVTLRCSSQSGHNTVSWYQQALGQGPQFIFQYYREEENGRGNFPPRFSGLQFPNYSSELNVNALELDDSALYLCASSLDRPDNSPLHFGNGTRLTVT.